This TCR beta chain emerged from a study of cytomegalovirus exposure and HLA in healthy donors. Study background: From donors who were HLA-typed, an early data release held 75 million to 85 million unique TCRs.

Use of 60 Vbeta and 13 Jbeta primers characterized the PCR. Method: immunoSEQ multiplex PCR; TCRdb's copy keeps in-frame clones and lacks some. The sample contains almost 95,000 clones, approximately 71% of which appear only once. The CDR3 consists of 18 residues. With 1 base clipped from V and 5 bases from J, the junction kept 15 bases outside the gene matches. CDR1 is SGHTA, CDR2 FQGNSA, per germline. Sample: PBMCs. This sequence was found in a man aged 50 to 60 in good health and CMV-seronegative. The chain employs TRBV7-2 and TRBJ2-3, with 7 bases matching TRBD2. The CDR3 region has the DNA TGTGCCAGCAGCTTAGAGTGGGGGGGATCTGGTTTCTTAGATACGCAGTATTTT. Amino acid sequence: CASSLEWGGSGFLDTQYF.